This TCR beta chain is drawn from a study of cytomegalovirus exposure and HLA in healthy donors (dated by TCRdb to between 2016 and 2019). Study-wide context: According to an earlier analysis of several hundred of the donors, some 180 million T cells yielded approximately 120 million unique TCR beta sequences and about 280 Gb of sequence data. An early release that covered several hundred HLA-typed donors contained approximately 300 gigabases of sequencing data and approximately 85 million unique TCR sequences. The genetic ancestry cluster associated with self-reported Caucasian donors included roughly four fifths of the roughly 390 genotyped donors. The aim of the study was to test whether cataloging public T cell receptors could identify signatures of past pathogen exposure. The study profiled the T cell repertoires of under 700 subjects by immunosequencing and related them to cytomegalovirus serostatus. Besides the first cohort of more than 650 subjects, a separate validation cohort made up of over a hundred different subjects was used. High-throughput TCR immunosequencing, statistical association of individual TCRs with disease status, and machine learning were combined to predict cytomegalovirus infection status. A later analysis re-examined previously published TCR beta repertoires from more than 600 donors and added high-resolution HLA genotyping to investigate patterns of TCR occurrence. Rather than drawing on any new phenotypic data, the later analysis identified candidate immune exposures from TCR beta sequences and the way those sequences occurred across donors. An earlier analysis of about 600 of the donors used high-throughput TCR beta sequencing to judge whether each TCR beta V gene segment behaved as functional or pseudogenic. Donor age, sex, ethnicity and CMV serostatus were collected together with the repertoire data. A later genetic analysis used genome-wide SNP genotypes for about 65% of the 666 donors, treating that subset as a discovery cohort. All discovery cohort repertoires had been generated using a single sequencing platform. Both class I and class II loci were covered by HLA typing, at four-digit resolution. Typing coverage differed by locus: A, B, C, DRB1 and DQB1 were typed in about 620-630 donors, DQA1 in about 550, DPA1 in some 600, and DPB1 in 400 to 490. Five DR-DQ haplotypes were treated as single units for association and clustering because of strong linkage in the cohort. On average, approximately 250,000 unique TCR beta nucleotide sequences were sequenced per donor among roughly 430 genotyped donors of the cohort, with roughly 18% of those sequences being non-productive. Study-level results and caveats: The study listed approximately 150 TCR beta chains as associated with cytomegalovirus. The cohort was sequenced for TCR beta chains only, and without alpha or paired-chain data the features that could be detected were limited. In a later analysis, HLA-associated TCR beta chains were found to be more clonally expanded and to have lower generation probabilities than equally common non-associated chains. Assigning TCR associations to individual alleles was difficult when HLA alleles, especially DR and DQ, strongly co-occurred. An association between a missense DCLRE1C variant and V-gene and J-gene trimming of TCR beta chains was found in a later genetic analysis and replicated in an independent cohort. According to a later analysis, parvovirus B19, influenza, CMV and Epstein-Barr virus appeared linked to several top co-occurrence clusters. Because some donors lacked HLA typing at each locus, the association tests relied only on the typed subset. Seventeen rarely observed V segments, including chromosome 9 orphons, were excluded from the earlier analysis of just under 600 of the donors because counts were too low. For the cohort, immune exposure information was limited to CMV serostatus. Across donors, most TCR sequences were observed very rarely, whereas some public TCRs were present in many individuals. Correlated functional status among segregating V segments might be attributable to linkage disequilibrium, but an unknown experimental factor could not be ruled out. The 87-base-pair reads could not distinguish some IMGT-functional V segments, including TRBV6-2 and TRBV6-3, so those segments were excluded. Specific HLA alleles were associated with some 15,000 TCR beta sequences at a false discovery rate of 0.05 in a later analysis. The sequencing pipeline was judged likely to have produced a cluster of highly shared sequence variants as a technical artifact. In both the original and validation cohorts, the classifier was reported to diagnose cytomegalovirus status with high specificity and sensitivity. A later genetic analysis reported fewer N-insertions in productive TCRs among donors in an Asian-associated ancestry cluster than the roughly 720-donor mean. A few of the identified cytomegalovirus-associated TCR beta chains were confirmed in vitro to be specific for cytomegalovirus antigens. A later analysis found that TCR association rates varied across HLA loci, with DRB1 alleles showing the most associated TCRs and HLA-C alleles the fewest. A further reported finding was that TCR beta sequences accurately predicted the HLA-A and HLA-B alleles for most subjects in the first cohort. An earlier analysis of some 560 of the donors showed that most TCR beta V segments appeared in productive rearrangements either about 90% or about 30% of the time, which broadly matched IMGT annotations. Sequencing depth was assumed to be roughly uniform across donors in the presence/absence analyses, though that assumption may not hold. It was suggested by the authors that the approach could potentially be generalized to other disease states and immunological phenotypes. In a later analysis, most CMV-associated TCR beta chains were found to appear HLA-restricted, with HLA associations seemingly driven largely by CMV exposure.

Library construction relied on the immunoSEQ multiplex PCR assay. For the multiplex PCR, a mixture combining 60 forward primers for TCR Vbeta segments and 13 reverse primers for TCR Jbeta segments was used. A multiplex PCR assay on genomic DNA amplified the CDR3 region of rearranged TCR beta genes. The Illumina HiSeq System was used to sequence the amplified TCR beta libraries as 87-base-pair reads. In the source study's methods: A later analysis tallied 70 million to 100 million unique TCR beta chains across the roughly 610 repertoires, and around 9.9 million of those chains were shared by two or more donors. A nearest-neighbor algorithm error-corrected the raw reads and collapsed the reads into unique sequences, merging closely related sequences to remove PCR and sequencing errors. Alignment of CDR3 sequences to IMGT reference sequences was used to assign V, D and J gene segments. For a sequence to be retained, a match of at least six nucleotides to both a V gene segment and a J gene segment was required. Rearrangements were called productive when the CDR3 lacked stop codons and stayed in frame with V and J; all others were non-productive. Following IMGT convention, CDR3 was defined as the stretch from the second conserved V-encoded cysteine up to the conserved J-encoded phenylalanine. In an earlier analysis of 500 to 650 of the donors, sequences lacking an unambiguous match to a single V gene segment were excluded. An earlier analysis of 587 of the donors classified V segments as functional when productive rearrangements were above 56.7% and as segregating when the standard deviation between donors was above 5%. A statistical classification framework was built for diagnosing cytomegalovirus status from the catalog of TCR beta chain sequences. In a later analysis, TCR nucleotide sequences were compared against IMGT/GENE-DB human TR gene sequences so that V and J genes could be assigned. In a later analysis, CDR3 sequences and most-parsimonious VDJ recombination scenarios were assigned using the TCRdist pipeline. In a later analysis, each TCR beta chain was defined by its CDR3 amino acid sequence together with its V-gene family, and reads lacking a unique V-gene family were excluded. As a way to deal with suspected cross-contamination and a sequencing artifact, a later analysis dropped more than 500 nucleotide sequences that were highly shared and had low generation probability. For each public chain, a later analysis derived a clonal expansion index from normalized ranks of inferred template counts within each repertoire. Generation probabilities in a later analysis came from a VDJ recombination model fitted to out-of-frame rearrangements, and those results were checked against IGoR. In a later analysis, hypergeometric tests were used to score TCR-TCR, TCR-HLA and TCR-CMV co-occurrence, with a repertoire-size bias correction applied to TCR pairs. A later analysis estimated false discovery rates by permuting HLA or CMV assignments 20 times. A later analysis grouped co-occurring TCRs with DBSCAN, adding TCRdist sequence similarity when clustering within HLA-allele-positive subsets. Co-occurrence clustering excluded repertoires with fewer than 30,000 or more than 120,000 public chains, plus five with anomalous nucleotide sharing. TCRdb carries this immuneACCESS record with in-frame sequences only. Its versions omit some clonotypes, under half of them owing to an unresolved V gene in the studies checked, with the rest unexplained. V and J calls and clone size are those listed in that table; D and trimming were worked out from the DNA. Within this sample are 65,000 to 80,000 clones, with around 84% of them counted one time only. Of the sample, roughly 9% falls within the top ten clones.

Concerning this clone itself: Its antigen has not been determined. Base quality data are lacking; no much larger clone is found one base away.

The cohort comprised 550 to 700 healthy bone marrow donors. Cohort members were all nominally healthy when sampled, although unrecorded immune exposures were likely present. The donor tested CMV seropositive, placing the donor among the 289 seropositive members of the cohort. A peripheral blood sample was provided by each donor, and peripheral blood mononuclear cells were used for TCR beta sequencing. Genomic DNA was extracted from the blood cell samples with the Qiagen DNeasy Blood Extraction Kit. The CDR3, cysteine through phenylalanine, is 13 amino acids long. CDR3 DNA only is kept here, 39 bases in frame from base 1. CDR1 and CDR2 (SNHLY, FYNNEI) derive from the germline V gene. The V end loses 11 bases and the J end loses 0 bases, and a stretch of 11 bases separates them.

This receptor was obtained from a woman aged 40-49 years in good health and CMV-seropositive. Sequencing was performed on PBMCs. The receptor chain draws on TRBV2 and TRBJ1-5; there is no confident call for the D gene. The CDR3 reads CALATVSNQPQHF. The nucleotides are TGTGCCTTAGCGACCGTTAGCAATCAGCCCCAGCATTTT. Here the CDR3 is joined to the reference TRBV2 and TRBJ1-5 genes, and the full variable domain is: EPEVTQTPSHQVTQMGQEVILRCVPISNHLYFYWYRQILGQKVEFLVSFYNNEISEKSEIFDDQFSVERPDGSNFTLKIRSTKLEDSAMYFCALATVSNQPQHFGDGTRLSIL.